Sequencing of this TCR beta chain was carried out in a study of T cells in Graves' hyperthyroidism and ophthalmopathy. This sample holds PBMCs from less than 13 ml fresh peripheral blood. Using RNA transcripts as the source, TCR beta CDR3 regions were amplified. In the first-round RT-PCR of the TCR CDR3, the HTBI primer set was used. TCRdb recomputed calls from the multiplex PCR reads with MiXCR, one row per CDR3 protein. The table records approximately 210,000 distinct CDR3 sequences, roughly 17% of them present only once. The germline V and J ends were trimmed by 1 base and 3 bases, with 6 bases remaining between them. Germline-derived CDR1 and CDR2 are MNHNS and SASEGT. This CDR3 is 14 amino acids long.

Specimen: blood. The sequence came from a man aged 50 or older with Graves' hyperthyroidism. The chain joins TRBV6-1 to TRBJ2-2, with D unresolved. The CDR3 region has the DNA TGTGCCAGCAGTGAAGTTGGTTACACCGGGGAGCTGTTTTTT. As protein: CASSEVGYTGELFF.